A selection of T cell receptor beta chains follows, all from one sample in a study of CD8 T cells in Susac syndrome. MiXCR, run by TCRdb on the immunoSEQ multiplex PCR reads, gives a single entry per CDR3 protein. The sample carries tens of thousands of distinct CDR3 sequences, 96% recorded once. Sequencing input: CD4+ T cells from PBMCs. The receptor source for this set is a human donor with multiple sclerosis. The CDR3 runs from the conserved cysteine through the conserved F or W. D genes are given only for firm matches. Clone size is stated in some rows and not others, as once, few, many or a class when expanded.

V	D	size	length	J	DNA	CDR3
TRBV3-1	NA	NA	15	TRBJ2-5	TGTGCCAGCAGCCAAGAGATGGGGGCGCAAGAGACCCAGTACTTC	CASSQEMGAQETQYF
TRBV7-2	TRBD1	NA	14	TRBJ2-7	TGTGCCAGCAGCTTACTTGGACAGGGGCGCGAGCAGTACTTC	CASSLLGQGREQYF
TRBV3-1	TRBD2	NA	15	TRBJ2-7	TGTGCCAGCAGCCTCCTTAGCGGGGGGCTCGACGAGCAGTACTTC	CASSLLSGGLDEQYF
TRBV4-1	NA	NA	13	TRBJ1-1	TGCGCCAGCAGCCGATTGACAGACAATGAAGCTTTCTTT	CASSRLTDNEAFF
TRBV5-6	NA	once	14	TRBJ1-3	TGTGCCAGCAGCTTGTCGGGGGCTGGAAACACCATATATTTT	CASSLSGAGNTIYF
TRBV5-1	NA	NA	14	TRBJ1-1	TGCGCCAGCAGCTTGGATGGCAGAAACACTGAAGCTTTCTTT	CASSLDGRNTEAFF
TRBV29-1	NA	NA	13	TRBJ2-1	TGCAGCGCCGGGACCCAAGCAGGCAATGAGCAGTTCTTC	CSAGTQAGNEQFF
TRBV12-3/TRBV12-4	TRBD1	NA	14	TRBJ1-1	TGTGCCAGCAGTCTAGACAGGGGTCGGACTGAAGCTTTCTTT	CASSLDRGRTEAFF
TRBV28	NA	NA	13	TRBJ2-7	TGTGCCAGCACAGGGGCATGGGTCGACGAGCAGTACTTC	CASTGAWVDEQYF
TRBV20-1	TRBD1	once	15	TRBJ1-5	TGCAGTGCTAGGGGGGGGACAGGGAGAGGTCAGCCCCAGCATTTT	CSARGGTGRGQPQHF
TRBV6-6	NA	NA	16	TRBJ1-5	TGTGCCAGCAGTCTTATCGGGACATATAGCAATCAGCCCCAGCATTTT	CASSLIGTYSNQPQHF
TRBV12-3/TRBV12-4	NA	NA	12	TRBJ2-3	TGTGCCAGCGGACTCCTTACAGATACGCAGTATTTT	CASGLLTDTQYF
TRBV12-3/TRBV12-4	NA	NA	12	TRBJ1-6	TGTGCCAGCAGTTTTTGGGTTTCACCCCTCCACTTT	CASSFWVSPLHF
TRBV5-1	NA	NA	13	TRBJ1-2	TGCGCCAGCAGCTTAGGACAGAGATATGGCTACACCTTC	CASSLGQRYGYTF
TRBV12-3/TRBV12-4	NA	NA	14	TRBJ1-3	TGTGCCAGCAGTCTAACAGGAGGTGGAAACACCATATATTTT	CASSLTGGGNTIYF
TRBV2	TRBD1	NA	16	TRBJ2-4	TGTGCCAGCAGTAGAGGGACAGGGGGCTCGTTGGACATTCAGTACTTC	CASSRGTGGSLDIQYF
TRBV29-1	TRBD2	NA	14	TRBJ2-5	TGCAGCGTCGGGACTAGCGGGGGGGAAGAGACCCAGTACTTC	CSVGTSGGEETQYF
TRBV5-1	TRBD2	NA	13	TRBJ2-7	TGCGCCAGCAGCTTAGCGGGGGCCGCCGAGCAGTACTTC	CASSLAGAAEQYF
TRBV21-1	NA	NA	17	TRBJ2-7	TGTGCCAGCAGCAAAGAGACGGGGGGACAGGGTTCCTACGAGCAGTACTTC	CASSKETGGQGSYEQYF
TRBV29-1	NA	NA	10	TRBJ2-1	TGCAGCGCCGAGGCCAATGAGCAGTTCTTC	CSAEANEQFF
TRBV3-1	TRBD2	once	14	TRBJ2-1	TGTGCCAGCAGGTATACTAGCGGGGGTTCCGAGCAGTTCTTC	CASRYTSGGSEQFF
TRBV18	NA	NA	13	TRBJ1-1	TGTGCCAGCTCACCGCAACACCTCACTGAAGCTTTCTTT	CASSPQHLTEAFF
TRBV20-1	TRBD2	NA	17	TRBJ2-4	TGCAGTGCTCATCCTCTGGGGAGCGGGGGGGCCAAAAACATTCAGTACTTC	CSAHPLGSGGAKNIQYF
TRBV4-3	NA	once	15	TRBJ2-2	TGCGCCAGCAGCCAAGTTGACAGGTGGATCGGGGAGCTGTTTTTT	CASSQVDRWIGELFF
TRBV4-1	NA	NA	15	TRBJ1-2	TGCGCCAGCAGCCAAGACGAGGCGATTAACTATGGCTACACCTTC	CASSQDEAINYGYTF
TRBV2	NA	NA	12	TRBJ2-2	TGTGCCAGCAGGCGCAACGCCGGGGAGCTGTTTTTT	CASRRNAGELFF
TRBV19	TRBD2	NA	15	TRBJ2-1	TGTGCCAGCCGCCTGGGGGGGATTAGTAGGAGTGAGCAGTTCTTC	CASRLGGISRSEQFF
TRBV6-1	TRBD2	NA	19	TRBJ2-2	TGTGCCAGCAGGAGGGGGACTAGCGGGGGTGCGGGGAACACCGGGGAGCTGTTTTTT	CASRRGTSGGAGNTGELFF
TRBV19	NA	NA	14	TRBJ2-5	TGTGCCAGTAGTTCCGGTTCCTTATGGTGGACCCAGTACTTC	CASSSGSLWWTQYF
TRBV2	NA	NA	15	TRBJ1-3	TGTGCCAGCAGGCCCGGGACCATCTCTGGAAACACCATATATTTT	CASRPGTISGNTIYF
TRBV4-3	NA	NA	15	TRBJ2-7	TGCGCCAGCAGCCGCACTCTAGTGGGAGGCTTCGAGCAGTACTTC	CASSRTLVGGFEQYF
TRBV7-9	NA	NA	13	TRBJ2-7	TGTGCCAGCAGAGGTCCCGGGCTCGGAGAGCAGTACTTC	CASRGPGLGEQYF
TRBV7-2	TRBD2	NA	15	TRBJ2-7	TGTGCCAGCAGCTCCACCGGGACTACGGACTACGAGCAGTACTTC	CASSSTGTTDYEQYF
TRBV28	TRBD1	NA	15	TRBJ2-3	TGTGCCAGCTGTATAGAGGGGGCGCAAATAGATACGCAGTATTTT	CASCIEGAQIDTQYF
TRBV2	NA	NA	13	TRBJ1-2	TGTGCCAGCAGTCTTATCCAGGGTCATGGCTACACCTTC	CASSLIQGHGYTF
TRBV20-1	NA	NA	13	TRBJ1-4	TGCAGTGCTATTCATGCAACTAATGAAAAACTGTTTTTT	CSAIHATNEKLFF
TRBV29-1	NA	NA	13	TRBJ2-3	TGCAGCGTTGATATTGCTAGCACAGATACGCAGTATTTT	CSVDIASTDTQYF
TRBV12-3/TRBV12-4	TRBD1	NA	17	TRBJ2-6	TGTGCCAGCATTCCGGGACAGGGGGCGTCTGGGGCCAACGTCCTGACTTTC	CASIPGQGASGANVLTF
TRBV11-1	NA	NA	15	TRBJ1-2	TGTGCCAGCAGCTTAGGGGTCCAGCGACCCTATGGCTACACCTTC	CASSLGVQRPYGYTF
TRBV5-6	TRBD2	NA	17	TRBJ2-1	TGTGCCAGTCTAATCCTAAAACTAGCGGGGCGCCTCAATGAGCAGTTCTTC	CASLILKLAGRLNEQFF